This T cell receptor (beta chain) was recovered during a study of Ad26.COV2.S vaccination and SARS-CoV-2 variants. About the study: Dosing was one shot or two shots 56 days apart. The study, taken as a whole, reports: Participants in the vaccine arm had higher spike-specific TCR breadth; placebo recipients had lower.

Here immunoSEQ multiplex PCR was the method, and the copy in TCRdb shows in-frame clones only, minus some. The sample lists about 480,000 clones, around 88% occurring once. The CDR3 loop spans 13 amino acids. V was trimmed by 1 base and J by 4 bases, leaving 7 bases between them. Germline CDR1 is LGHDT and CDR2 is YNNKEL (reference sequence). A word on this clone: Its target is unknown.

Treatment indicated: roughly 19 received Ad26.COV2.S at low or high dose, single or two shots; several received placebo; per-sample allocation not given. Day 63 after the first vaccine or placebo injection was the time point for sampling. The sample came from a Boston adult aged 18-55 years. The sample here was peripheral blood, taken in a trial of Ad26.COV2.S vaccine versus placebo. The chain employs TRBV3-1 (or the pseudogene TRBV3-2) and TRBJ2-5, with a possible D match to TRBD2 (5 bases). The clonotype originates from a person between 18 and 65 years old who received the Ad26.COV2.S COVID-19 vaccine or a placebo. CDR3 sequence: CASSQVSGETQYF. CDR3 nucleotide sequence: TGTGCCAGCAGCCAAGTCAGCGGAGAGACCCAGTACTTC.